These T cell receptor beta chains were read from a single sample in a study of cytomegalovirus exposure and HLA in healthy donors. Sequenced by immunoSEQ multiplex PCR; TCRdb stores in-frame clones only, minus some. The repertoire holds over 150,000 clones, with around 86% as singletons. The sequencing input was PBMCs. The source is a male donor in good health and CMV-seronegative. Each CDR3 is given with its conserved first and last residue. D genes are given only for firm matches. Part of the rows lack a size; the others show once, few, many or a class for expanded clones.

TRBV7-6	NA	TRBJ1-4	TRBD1	TGTGCCAGCAGCAACGATGTGGGACAGAATAATGAAAAACTGTTTTTT	CASSNDVGQNNEKLFF
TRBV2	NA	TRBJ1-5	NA	TGTGCCAGCAAGGCCCCAGCGGACGGATCCTATCAGCCCCAGCATTTT	CASKAPADGSYQPQHF
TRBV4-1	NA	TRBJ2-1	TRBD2	TGCGCCAGCAGCCAAACGGGGGGGTCCTACAATGAGCAGTTCTTC	CASSQTGGSYNEQFF
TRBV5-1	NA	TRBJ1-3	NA	TGCGCCAGCAGCTCCGGGACAACTGGAAACACCATATATTTT	CASSSGTTGNTIYF
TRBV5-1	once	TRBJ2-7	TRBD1	TGCGCCAGCAGCCCCGGGGACAGGGAGGAGCAGTACTTC	CASSPGDREEQYF
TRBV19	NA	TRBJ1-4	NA	TGTGCCAGTAGTATAGTGGCCAAGAAGACGGGTGAAAAACTGTTTTTT	CASSIVAKKTGEKLFF
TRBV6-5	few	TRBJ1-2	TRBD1	TGTGCCAGCAGTGAGGACAGGGCATATGGCTACACCTTC	CASSEDRAYGYTF
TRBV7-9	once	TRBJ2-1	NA	TGTGCCAGCAGCTTAGCCGGGTATGAGCAGTTCTTC	CASSLAGYEQFF
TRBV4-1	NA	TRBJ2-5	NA	TGCGCCAGCAGCCAAGAATCAGGGGCTGTCCGAGAGACCCAGTACTTC	CASSQESGAVRETQYF
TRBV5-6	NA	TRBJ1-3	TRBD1	TGTGCCAGCAGACCGACAGGGTCTGGAAACACCATATATTTT	CASRPTGSGNTIYF
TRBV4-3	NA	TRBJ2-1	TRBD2	TGCGCCAGCAGCCGAGCGGGGGGGATCTCCTACAATGAGCAGTTCTTC	CASSRAGGISYNEQFF
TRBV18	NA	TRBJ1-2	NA	TGTGCCAGCTCACCTCCCGGGACTCCCTATGGCTACACCTTC	CASSPPGTPYGYTF
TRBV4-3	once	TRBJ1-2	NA	TGCGCCAGCAGCCAAGATACCAGGGGCGGCTATGGCTACACCTTC	CASSQDTRGGYGYTF
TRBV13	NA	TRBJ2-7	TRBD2	TGTGCCAGCAGCTCTCAGACTAGCGGGGGGGCGTCCCACGAGCAGTACTTC	CASSSQTSGGASHEQYF
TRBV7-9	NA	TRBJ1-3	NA	TGTGCCAGCAGCCCAACGGAGTCTGGAAACACCATATATTTT	CASSPTESGNTIYF
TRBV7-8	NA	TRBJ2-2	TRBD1	TGTGCCAGCAGCTTAGTACAGGGGATTCCCGGGGAGCTGTTTTTT	CASSLVQGIPGELFF
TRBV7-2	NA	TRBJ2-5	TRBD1	TGTGCCAGCAGCTTACAGACAGGGTCCCAAGAGACCCAGTACTTC	CASSLQTGSQETQYF
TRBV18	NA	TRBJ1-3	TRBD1	TGTGCCAGCTCACCAGACAGGGCGACGGGAAACACCATATATTTT	CASSPDRATGNTIYF
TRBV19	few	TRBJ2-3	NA	TGTGCCAGTAGTATAGGGCTTGCAGATACGCAGTATTTT	CASSIGLADTQYF
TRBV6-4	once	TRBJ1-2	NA	TGTGCCAGCAGCCCAGGGGCAGGGAAATTTGGCTACACCTTC	CASSPGAGKFGYTF
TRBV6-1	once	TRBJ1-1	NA	TGTGCCAGCAGTGAACAGGGCCCTGAAGCTTTCTTT	CASSEQGPEAFF
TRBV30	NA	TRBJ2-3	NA	TGTGCCTGGATCGAGGGGGGGGTCCGCACAGATACGCAGTATTTT	CAWIEGGVRTDTQYF
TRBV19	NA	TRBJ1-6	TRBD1	TGTGCCAGTAGACCGGGACAGGGGGCGCTCTATAATTCACCCCTCCACTTT	CASRPGQGALYNSPLHF
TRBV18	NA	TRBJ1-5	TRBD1	TGTGCCAGCTCACCCGGACAGGGGTTCAATCAGCCCCAGCATTTT	CASSPGQGFNQPQHF
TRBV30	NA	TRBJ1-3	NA	TGTGCCTGGAAAGGACAGAACTCTGGAAACACCATATATTTT	CAWKGQNSGNTIYF
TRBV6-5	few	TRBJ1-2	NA	TGTGCCAGCAGCCCAGGGGACTATGGCTACACCTTC	CASSPGDYGYTF
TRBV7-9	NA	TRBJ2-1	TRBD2	TGTGCCAGCAGTGGACTAGCGGGGTCCTACAATGAGCAGTTCTTC	CASSGLAGSYNEQFF
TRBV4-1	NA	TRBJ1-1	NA	TGCGCCAGCAGCCAAACAGGAGAAGCTTTCTTT	CASSQTGEAFF
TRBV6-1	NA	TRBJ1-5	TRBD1	TGTGCCAGCACCGACAGGGTTAATCAGCCCCAGCATTTT	CASTDRVNQPQHF
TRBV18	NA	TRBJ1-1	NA	TGTGCCAGCTCACCCCCCAGTGTACTACCTGGGAACACTGAAGCTTTCTTT	CASSPPSVLPGNTEAFF
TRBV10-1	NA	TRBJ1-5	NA	TGCGCCAGCAGTCGCGACAGGAACCGGTCGGGCAATCAGCCCCAGCATTTT	CASSRDRNRSGNQPQHF
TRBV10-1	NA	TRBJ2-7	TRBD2	TGCGCCAGCAGTCCTCTAGCGGGCGGATACGAGCAGTACTTC	CASSPLAGGYEQYF
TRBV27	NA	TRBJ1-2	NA	TGTGCCAGCAGTTTAATAACGGGCTATGGCTACACCTTC	CASSLITGYGYTF
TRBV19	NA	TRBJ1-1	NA	TGTGCCAGTCAGAATTTACAGGGTCGAACTTTCTTT	CASQNLQGRTFF
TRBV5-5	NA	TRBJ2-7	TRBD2	TGTGCCAGCAGCTCCGGACTAGCGGGGGGATCCTACGAGCAGTACTTC	CASSSGLAGGSYEQYF
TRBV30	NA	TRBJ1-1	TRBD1	TGTGCCTGGAGTGCCGGGACAGCACGCACTGAAGCTTTCTTT	CAWSAGTARTEAFF
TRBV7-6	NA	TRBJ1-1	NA	TGTGCCAGCAGCTTAGAGGAGGGGCTGGGCACTGAAGCTTTCTTT	CASSLEEGLGTEAFF
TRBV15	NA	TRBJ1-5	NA	TGTGCCACCAGCAGAGTATCCGGTTACGGCAATCAGCCCCAGCATTTT	CATSRVSGYGNQPQHF
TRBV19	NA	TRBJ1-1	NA	TGTGCCAGTAGTATGGCCGGGGTGAACACTGAAGCTTTCTTT	CASSMAGVNTEAFF
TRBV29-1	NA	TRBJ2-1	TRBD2	TGCAGCGTCGAAACTAGCGGGGGATACAATGAGCAGTTCTTC	CSVETSGGYNEQFF
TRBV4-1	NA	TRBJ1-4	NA	TGCGCCAGCAGCCATAACAGGGTGAAAGATGAAAAACTGTTTTTT	CASSHNRVKDEKLFF
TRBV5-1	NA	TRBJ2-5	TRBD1	TGCGCCAGCAGCTTGGAGGGACAGGGCCAAGAGACCCAGTACTTC	CASSLEGQGQETQYF
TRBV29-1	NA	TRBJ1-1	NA	TGCAGCGCGGGGAGGCTGAACACTGAAGCTTTCTTT	CSAGRLNTEAFF
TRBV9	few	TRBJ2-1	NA	TGTGCCAGCAGCGGCGGACAGAGCTACAATGAGCAGTTCTTC	CASSGGQSYNEQFF
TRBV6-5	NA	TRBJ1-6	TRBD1	TGTGCCAGCAGTCCCACCGACAGGGGGCGATCCCCCCTCCACTTT	CASSPTDRGRSPLHF
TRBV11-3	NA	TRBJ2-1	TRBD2	TGTGCCAGCAGTAGCACGGGGGGATACAATGAGCAGTTCTTC	CASSSTGGYNEQFF
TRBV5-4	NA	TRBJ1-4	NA	TGTGCCAGCAGCCAGGCGGCGGGGCGGGGTGAAAAACTGTTTTTT	CASSQAAGRGEKLFF
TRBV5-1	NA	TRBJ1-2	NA	TGCGCCAGCAGCTTGTTTGGAGGGTCCCTCCACTATGGCTACACCTTC	CASSLFGGSLHYGYTF